These 4 T cell receptor beta chains share one sample of origin, sequenced in a study of CXCR3-negative and CXCR3-positive naive CD8 T cells. With UMI labels, 5' RACE was used to prepare the TRB cDNA libraries. TCRdb reprocessed the 5' RACE reads and reports one entry per CDR3 protein, with no DNA. The sample has tens of thousands of distinct CDR3 sequences, and its top ten clones hold around 2%. The material sequenced was naive CXCR3- CD8+ T cells from blood. Documented subset: CD45RO-CCR7+CD27+CD95- naive CD8+ T cells lacking CXCR3 (TNR3-). Receptors were obtained from a human donor in good health. Some clones in this sample may be carry-over from other donors' samples.

The genes are TRBV12-5 and TRBJ2-7. CDR3 length: 11 residues. Germline values: CDR1 LGHNT, CDR2 FRNRAP. This CDR3 reads CASGTLYEQYF.

This rearrangement joins TRBV5-1 to TRBJ2-3; TCRdb selects TRBD2, and the lack of DNA leaves this call unchecked. This CDR3 has 17 amino acids. Germline CDR1 is SGHRS and CDR2 is YFSETQ. The CDR3 loop reads CASSFYGLAGDTDTQYF.

The genes are TRBV4-1 and TRBJ2-1; no DNA is available, so the TRBD1 call from TCRdb remains unchecked. The CDR3 runs to 15 residues. Per the germline V gene, CDR1 is MGHRA and CDR2 is YSYEKL. The CDR3 protein is CASSQDPGGYNEQFF.

The V gene is TRBV19, the J gene TRBJ2-4; TCRdb gives TRBD1 as the D gene, but with no DNA this cannot be confirmed. The CDR3 covers 13 residues. Germline V gene sequence: CDR1 LNHDA, CDR2 SQIVND (reference sequence). Here the CDR3 reads CASSRGEQNIQYF.